This T cell receptor (beta chain) was identified during a study of cytomegalovirus exposure and HLA in healthy donors. Both 60 Vbeta primers and 13 Jbeta primers went into the PCR. Measured with immunoSEQ multiplex PCR; TCRdb has only the in-frame clones, and not every one. The table records 40,000 or so clones, 87% of them present only once. Trimming removed 7 bases from V and 0 bases from J, with 10 bases in between. Germline CDR1 is MNHNS and CDR2 is SASEGT. The CDR3 is made up of 14 amino acids. Sequenced input: PBMCs. This sequence joins TRBV6-1 and TRBJ1-5; D not certain. This clonotype was obtained from a middle-aged woman in good health and CMV-seropositive. CDR3 DNA: TGTGCCAGCATCTCAGAATTTAGCAATCAGCCCCAGCATTTT. Translated: CASISEFSNQPQHF.